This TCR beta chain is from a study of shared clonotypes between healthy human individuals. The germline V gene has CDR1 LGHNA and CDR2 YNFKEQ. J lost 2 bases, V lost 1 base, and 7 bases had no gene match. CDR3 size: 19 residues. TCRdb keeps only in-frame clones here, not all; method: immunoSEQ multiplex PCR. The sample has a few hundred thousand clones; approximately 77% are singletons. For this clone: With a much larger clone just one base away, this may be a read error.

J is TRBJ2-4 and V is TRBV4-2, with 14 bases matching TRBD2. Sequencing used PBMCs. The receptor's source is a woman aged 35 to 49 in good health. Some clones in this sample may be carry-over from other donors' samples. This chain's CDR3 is CASSQAGTSGGLPKNIQYF. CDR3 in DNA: TGTGCCAGCAGCCAAGCTGGGACTAGCGGGGGACTCCCCAAAAACATTCAGTACTTC.